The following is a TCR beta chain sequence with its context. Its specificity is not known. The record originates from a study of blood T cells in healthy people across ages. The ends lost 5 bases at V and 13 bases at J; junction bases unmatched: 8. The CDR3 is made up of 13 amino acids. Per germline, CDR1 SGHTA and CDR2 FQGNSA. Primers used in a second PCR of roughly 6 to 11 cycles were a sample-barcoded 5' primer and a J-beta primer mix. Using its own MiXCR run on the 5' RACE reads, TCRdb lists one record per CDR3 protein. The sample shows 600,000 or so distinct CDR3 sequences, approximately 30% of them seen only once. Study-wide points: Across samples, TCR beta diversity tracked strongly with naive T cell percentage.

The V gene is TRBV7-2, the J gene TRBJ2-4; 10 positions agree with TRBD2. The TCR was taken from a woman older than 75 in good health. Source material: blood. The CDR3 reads CASSLTSGTGQYF. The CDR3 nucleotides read TGTGCCAGCAGCCTAACTAGCGGGACGGGGCAGTACTTC.